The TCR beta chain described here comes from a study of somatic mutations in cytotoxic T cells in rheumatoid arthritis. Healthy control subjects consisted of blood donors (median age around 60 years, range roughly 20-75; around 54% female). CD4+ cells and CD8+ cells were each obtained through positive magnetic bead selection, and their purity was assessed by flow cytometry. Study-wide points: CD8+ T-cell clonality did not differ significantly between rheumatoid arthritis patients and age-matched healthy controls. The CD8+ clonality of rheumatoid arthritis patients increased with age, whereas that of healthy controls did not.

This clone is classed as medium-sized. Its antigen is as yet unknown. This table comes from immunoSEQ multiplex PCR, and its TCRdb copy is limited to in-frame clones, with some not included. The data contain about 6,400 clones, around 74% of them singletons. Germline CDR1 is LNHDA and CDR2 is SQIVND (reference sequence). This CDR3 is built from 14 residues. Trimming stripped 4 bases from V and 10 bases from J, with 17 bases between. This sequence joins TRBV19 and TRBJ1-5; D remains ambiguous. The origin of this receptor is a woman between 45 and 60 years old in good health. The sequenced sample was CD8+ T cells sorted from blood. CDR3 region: CASSNPSDREPQHF. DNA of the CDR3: TGTGCCAGTAGTAACCCCAGTGATCGGGAACCCCAGCATTTT.